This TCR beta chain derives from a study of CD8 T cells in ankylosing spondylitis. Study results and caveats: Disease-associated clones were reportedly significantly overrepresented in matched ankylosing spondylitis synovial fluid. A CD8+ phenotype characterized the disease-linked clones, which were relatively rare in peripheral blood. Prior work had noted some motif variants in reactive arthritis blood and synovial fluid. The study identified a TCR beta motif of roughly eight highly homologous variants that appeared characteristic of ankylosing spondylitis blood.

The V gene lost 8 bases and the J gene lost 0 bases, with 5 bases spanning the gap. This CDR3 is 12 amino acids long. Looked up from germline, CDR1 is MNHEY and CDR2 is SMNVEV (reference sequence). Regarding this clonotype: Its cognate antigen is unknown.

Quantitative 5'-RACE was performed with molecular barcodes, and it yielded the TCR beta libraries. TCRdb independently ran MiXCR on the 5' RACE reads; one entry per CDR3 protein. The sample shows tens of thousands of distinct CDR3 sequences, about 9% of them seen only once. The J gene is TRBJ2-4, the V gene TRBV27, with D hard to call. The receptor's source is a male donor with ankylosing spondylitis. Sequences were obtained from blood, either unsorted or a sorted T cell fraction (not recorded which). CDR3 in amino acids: CASGQAKNIQYF. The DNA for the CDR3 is TGTGCCAGCGGCCAAGCCAAAAACATTCAGTACTTC.